Below are 6 T cell receptor beta chains sequenced from a single sample in a study of a mutant IDH1 vaccine in newly diagnosed glioma. The sample's time point: baseline, week 1 (first vaccination visit). Treatment reported: pre-vaccination baseline after standard-of-care therapy. Only in-frame clones appear in the TCRdb table, and some are missing; sequencing was by immunoSEQ multiplex PCR. The sample consists of roughly 21,000 clones, about 85% of them appearing once. The material sequenced was PBMCs, taken from a glioma patient treated with radiotherapy, temozolomide or both. Receptors originate from a man between 35 and 55 years old with glioma.

The chain has TRBV4-3 and TRBJ2-7; D gene unclear. The CDR3 extends over 14 amino acids. The V and J ends lost 2 bases and 2 bases respectively, with 10 bases between them. Germline lookup yields CDR1 LGHNA and CDR2 YSLEER. The chain's CDR3 is CASSQSSNPYEQYF. For the CDR3, the DNA is TGCGCCAGCAGCCAATCGTCTAACCCCTACGAGCAGTACTTC.

The chain has TRBV7-2 and TRBJ1-3; D is unclear. V was shortened by 1 base and J by 1 base, with 8 bases between the two germline ends. Per germline, CDR1 SGHTA and CDR2 FQGNSA. The CDR3 covers 15 residues. In DNA form, the CDR3 reads TGTGCCAGCAGCTTAGTGGCGAGGTCTGGAAACACCATATATTTT. This gives the protein CASSLVARSGNTIYF.

The chain is built from TRBV30 and TRBJ1-1, with D unresolved. The V gene's germline CDR1 is GTSNPN and CDR2 SVGIG (reference sequence). The CDR3 is 12 amino acids. Trimming pared 2 bases from V and 5 bases from J, leaving 9 bases between. The CDR3 reads CAWSLRRTEAFF. The CDR3 region has the DNA TGTGCCTGGAGTCTTCGGAGGACTGAAGCTTTCTTT.

The rearrangement uses TRBV2 and TRBJ1-2; D uncertain. This CDR3 is built from 14 residues. Trimming pared 8 bases from V and 5 bases from J, leaving 18 bases between. Germline V gives CDR1 SNHLY, CDR2 FYNNEI. The CDR3 DNA is TGTGCCAGCTCCCAGACCGCGAGGACGTATGGCTACACCTTC. Amino acids: CASSQTARTYGYTF.

The chain has TRBV6-6 and TRBJ1-5; tentative D call: TRBD1 (5 bases). The CDR3 extends over 16 amino acids. The germline V and J ends were trimmed by 5 bases and 0 bases, with 14 bases remaining between them. Germline loops: CDR1 MNHNY, CDR2 SVGAGI (reference sequence). CDR3 protein: CASSPTGFYSNQPQHF. The CDR3 region has the DNA TGTGCCAGCAGTCCCACAGGCTTTTATAGCAATCAGCCCCAGCATTTT.

This clone was picked up a small number of times. The rearrangement joins TRBV6-1 to TRBJ1-1; D remains unclear. In germline, CDR1 is MNHNS, CDR2 SASEGT. CDR3 length: 15 amino acids. V shed 3 bases and J shed 1 base, with 12 bases lying between them. CDR3 bases: TGTGCCAGCAGTGATGTCTCCCAACCGAACACTGAAGCTTTCTTT. Protein: CASSDVSQPNTEAFF.